The rows below give T cell receptor beta chains drawn from one sample of a study of regulatory T cells in long-lasting Graves disease. MiXCR was run by TCRdb on the multiplex PCR reads, yielding one entry per CDR3 protein. The data contain a few hundred thousand distinct CDR3 sequences, roughly 23% of them seen just once; the ten biggest clones take up under 35%. Here the sequenced sample was peripheral blood mononuclear cells (PBMCs), taken when the disease was refractory, from a patient treated with antithyroid drugs. Receptor source: a woman aged 35 to 49 with Graves disease. CDR3s include the opening cysteine and the closing phenylalanine or tryptophan. Fields, in order: D gene, V gene, J gene, clone size, CDR3 DNA, CDR3 protein. D genes are given only for firm matches. Clone size is not always given. Where it is, it says once, few, many or a class for expanded clones.

-	TRBV6-2/TRBV6-3	TRBJ2-3	-	TGTGCCAGCGCCGACATTTTTTACACAGATACGCAGTATTTT	CASADIFYTDTQYF
TRBD1	TRBV19	TRBJ1-6	-	TGTGCCAGTAGTTTCGTGGGGACAGGGGTTTCACCCCTCCACTTT	CASSFVGTGVSPLHF
-	TRBV27	TRBJ1-5	many	TGTGCCAGCAGTACAGGCCCCGATCAGCCCCAGCATTTT	CASSTGPDQPQHF
TRBD2	TRBV20-1	TRBJ2-7	many	TGCAGTGCTCTAAGCGGGAGATCTTACGAGCAGTACTTC	CSALSGRSYEQYF
-	TRBV14	TRBJ2-7	many	TGTGCCAGCAGCCAAGGGCTCAGAAACTACGAGCAGTACTTC	CASSQGLRNYEQYF
TRBD2	TRBV5-1	TRBJ2-7	-	TGCGCCAGCAGTCAGGGACTAGCGGCGCTGCCTGTCGAGCAGTACTTC	CASSQGLAALPVEQYF
TRBD1	TRBV19	TRBJ1-5	-	TGTGCCAGTAGTAAGAGACAGGGTGAGGATCAGCCCCAGCATTTT	CASSKRQGEDQPQHF
TRBD1	TRBV3-1	TRBJ2-7	few	TGTGCCAGCAGCCAAGATTTGGCAGGGGGCTACGAGCAGTACTTC	CASSQDLAGGYEQYF
TRBD1	TRBV7-6	TRBJ2-4	-	TGTGCCAGCAGCTTAAGGGACAGGACACAAGGGTACATTCAGTACTTC	CASSLRDRTQGYIQYF
TRBD1	TRBV28	TRBJ2-7	-	TGTGCCAGCAGTTTTTCACCGACAGGGGTCGAGCAGTACTTC	CASSFSPTGVEQYF
TRBD2	TRBV20-1	TRBJ2-7	few	TGCAGTGCTAGACCGGGGTGGGGGGGCTCCTACGAGCAGTACTTC	CSARPGWGGSYEQYF
-	TRBV7-9	TRBJ2-6	few	TGTGCCAGCAGCTATAGCATCGAGCAGCATCTCCTGACTTTC	CASSYSIEQHLLTF
TRBD2	TRBV20-1	TRBJ2-7	-	TGCAGTGGAAAGCGGGAGAGCTACGAGCAGTACTTC	CSGKRESYEQYF
-	TRBV5-1	TRBJ2-7	-	TGCGCCAGCAGCTTTGAACAGGGTTTCGCCTACGAGCAGTACTTC	CASSFEQGFAYEQYF
TRBD2	TRBV24-1	TRBJ2-1	-	TGTGCCACCAGTGATTTGGCCGGGACTAGCGGCGGTTATAACAATGAGCAGTTCTTC	CATSDLAGTSGGYNNEQFF
TRBD2	TRBV2	TRBJ2-5	many	TGTGCCAGCAGTGAGGGACTAGCGGTTCAAGAGACCCAGTACTTC	CASSEGLAVQETQYF
TRBD2	TRBV29-1	TRBJ2-1	-	TGCAGCGTTGAATTTCTAGCGGCCAATGAGCAGTTCTTC	CSVEFLAANEQFF
-	TRBV27	TRBJ1-6	many	TGTGCCAGCAAAAAGCGGGCAGAGGTGACCCTCCACTTT	CASKKRAEVTLHF
-	TRBV28	TRBJ1-2	-	TGTGCCAGCAGCATGAGGGGACTGCCTGATGGCTACACCTTC	CASSMRGLPDGYTF
TRBD2	TRBV5-4	TRBJ2-7	few	TGTGCCAGCAGCAGCGAACTAGCGGGGTACGAGCAGTACTTC	CASSSELAGYEQYF
TRBD2	TRBV28	TRBJ2-2	few	TGTGCCAGCAGTCCCTGGCGGGAGGGCGCCGGGGAGCTGTTTTTT	CASSPWREGAGELFF
-	TRBV6-5	TRBJ2-7	many	TGTGCCAGCAGTTACGGAGACAGCTACCGCGAGCAGTACTTC	CASSYGDSYREQYF
-	TRBV27	TRBJ1-1	-	TGTGCCAGCAGTTTAGGTATCCCAGGGCGTTGGGCTGAAGCTTTCTTT	CASSLGIPGRWAEAFF
-	TRBV3-1	TRBJ1-1	few	TGTGCCAGCAGCCAGACAGCGAATGAAGCTTTCTTT	CASSQTANEAFF
-	TRBV7-6	TRBJ2-7	many	TGTGCCAGCAGCTTAGAATGGGGGCGGGACTACGAGCAGTACTTC	CASSLEWGRDYEQYF
TRBD1	TRBV28	TRBJ1-1	-	TGTGCCAGCAGTTCATCCGGGACAGGGGTAAGCACTGAAGCTTTCTTT	CASSSSGTGVSTEAFF
-	TRBV2	TRBJ1-5	-	TGCGCCAGCAGCCAATCCGTTCCAGTGGGGAGGCAGCCCCAGCATTTT	CASSQSVPVGRQPQHF
-	TRBV28	TRBJ2-1	-	TGTGCCAGCAATTACGGGAGCTCCTACAATGAGCAGTTCTTC	CASNYGSSYNEQFF
TRBD2	TRBV12-3/TRBV12-4	TRBJ2-3	-	TGTGCCAGCAGTTTAAGATCCAGCGGGAGGGCCATAGATACGCAGTATTTT	CASSLRSSGRAIDTQYF
TRBD1	TRBV7-9	TRBJ1-5	-	TGTGCCAGCAGCTCGACAGGGGTGAGTCAGCCCCAGCATTTT	CASSSTGVSQPQHF
TRBD1	TRBV19	TRBJ1-5	-	TGTGCCAGTAGAACAGGGGCTAGCAATCAGCCCCAGCATTTT	CASRTGASNQPQHF
-	TRBV5-1	TRBJ2-2	few	TGCGCCAGCAGGCCTGCAGGGATGAACACCGGGGAGCTGTTTTTT	CASRPAGMNTGELFF
-	TRBV7-9	TRBJ1-2	many	TGTGCCAGCAGCTTAGCGCAGGGCGCAGGTGGCTACACCTTC	CASSLAQGAGGYTF
TRBD1	TRBV6-1	TRBJ2-2	-	TGTGCCAGCAGCGGGACGGGACAGGGGACTAACACGAACACCGGGGAGCTGTTTTTT	CASSGTGQGTNTNTGELFF
TRBD2	TRBV2	TRBJ2-7	many	TGTGCCAGCTCATGGGAGGGAAGCTCCTACGAGCAGTACTTC	CASSWEGSSYEQYF
-	TRBV2	TRBJ1-5	many	TGTGCCAGCAGTGAAGATCAGCCCCAGCATTTT	CASSEDQPQHF
TRBD1	TRBV2	TRBJ1-5	many	TGTGCCAGCAGTGCTACGGGACAGCCAAATCAGCCCCAGCATTTT	CASSATGQPNQPQHF
-	TRBV24-1	TRBJ2-5	few	TGTGCCACCAGTGCGAGTTCCGGATATGGCAGTTGGGAGACCCAGTACTTC	CATSASSGYGSWETQYF
-	TRBV9	TRBJ1-1	-	TGTGCCAGCAGCGTATTCGGGGCAGGGATCACTCCGAACACTGAAGCTTTCTTT	CASSVFGAGITPNTEAFF
-	TRBV28	TRBJ2-1	many	TGTGCCAGCAGCCGGGTTATGTCCTACAATGAGCAGTTCTTC	CASSRVMSYNEQFF
-	TRBV7-2	TRBJ1-4	once	TGTGCCAGCAGCCCCCGGGGGAGGAATAATGAAAAACTGTTTTTT	CASSPRGRNNEKLFF
-	TRBV5-1	TRBJ2-2	-	TGCGCCAGCAGCGCTGGTTGGTCCACCGGGGAGCTGTTTTTT	CASSAGWSTGELFF
-	TRBV11-2	TRBJ2-2	many	TGTGCCAGCAGCTTAGTTTGGGGCACCGGGGAGCTGTTTTTT	CASSLVWGTGELFF
-	TRBV28	TRBJ1-4	many	TGTGCCAGCAGTTTATGGGGGCCCACAACTAATGAAAAACTGTTTTTT	CASSLWGPTTNEKLFF
-	TRBV13	TRBJ2-7	-	TGTGCCAGCAGCAAGAGGGGATTTTGGCAGTACTTC	CASSKRGFWQYF
-	TRBV2	TRBJ2-4	many	TGTGCCAGCAGTCCCGGGGCTCCCTTGCCCAAAAAAGCCAAAAACATTCAGTACTTC	CASSPGAPLPKKAKNIQYF
TRBD1	TRBV20-1	TRBJ2-5	many	TGCAGTGCCGACAGGGTAGTTGAGACCCAGTACTTC	CSADRVVETQYF
TRBD1	TRBV7-6	TRBJ2-4	-	TGTGCCAGCAGCACTGTGAAACAGGGGGTTGGAAACATTCAGTACTTC	CASSTVKQGVGNIQYF
TRBD2	TRBV12-5	TRBJ2-2	many	TGTGCTAGTGGTTTGTGGCCAGCGGGAGGGCCAAGTAGGAGGGAGCTGTTTTTT	CASGLWPAGGPSRRELFF